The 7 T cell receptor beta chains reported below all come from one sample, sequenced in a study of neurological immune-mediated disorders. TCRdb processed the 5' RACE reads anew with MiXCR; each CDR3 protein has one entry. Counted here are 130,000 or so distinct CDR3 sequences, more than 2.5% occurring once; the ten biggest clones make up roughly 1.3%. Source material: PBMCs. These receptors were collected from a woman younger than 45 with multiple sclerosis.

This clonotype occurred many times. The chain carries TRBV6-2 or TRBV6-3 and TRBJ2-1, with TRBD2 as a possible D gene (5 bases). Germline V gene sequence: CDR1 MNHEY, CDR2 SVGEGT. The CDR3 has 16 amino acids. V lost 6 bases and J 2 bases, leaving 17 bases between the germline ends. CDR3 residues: CASSQLGRRTYNEQFF. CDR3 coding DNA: TGTGCCAGCAGCCAACTAGGGCGCCGGACCTACAATGAGCAGTTCTTC.

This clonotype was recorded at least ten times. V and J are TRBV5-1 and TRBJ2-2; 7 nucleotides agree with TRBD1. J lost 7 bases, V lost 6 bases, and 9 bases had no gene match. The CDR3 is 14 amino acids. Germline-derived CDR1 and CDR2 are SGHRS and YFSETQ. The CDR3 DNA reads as TGCGCCAGCACCAGGGACAGCAGCTACGGGGAGCTGTTTTTT. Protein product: CASTRDSSYGELFF.

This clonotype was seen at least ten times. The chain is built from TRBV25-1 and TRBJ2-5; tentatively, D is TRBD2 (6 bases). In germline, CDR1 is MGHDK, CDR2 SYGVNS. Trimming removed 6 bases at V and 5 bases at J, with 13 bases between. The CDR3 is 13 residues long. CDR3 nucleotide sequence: TGTGCCAGCAGGGCCACTGGGGGGGAGACCCAGTACTTC. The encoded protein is CASRATGGETQYF.

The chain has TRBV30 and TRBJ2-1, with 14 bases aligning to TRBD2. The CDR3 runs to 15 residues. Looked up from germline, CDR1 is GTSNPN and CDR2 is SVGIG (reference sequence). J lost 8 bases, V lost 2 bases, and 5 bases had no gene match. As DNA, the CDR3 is TGTGCCTGGAGTCGGACTAGCGGGAGGATGGATGAGCAGTTCTTC. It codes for CAWSRTSGRMDEQFF.

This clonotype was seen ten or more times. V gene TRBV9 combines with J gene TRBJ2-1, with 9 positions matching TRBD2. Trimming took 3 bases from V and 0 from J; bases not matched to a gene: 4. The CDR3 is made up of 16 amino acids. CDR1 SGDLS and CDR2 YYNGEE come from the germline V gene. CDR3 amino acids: CASSGAGGNSYNEQFF. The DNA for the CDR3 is TGTGCCAGCAGCGGGGCGGGGGGGAACTCCTACAATGAGCAGTTCTTC.

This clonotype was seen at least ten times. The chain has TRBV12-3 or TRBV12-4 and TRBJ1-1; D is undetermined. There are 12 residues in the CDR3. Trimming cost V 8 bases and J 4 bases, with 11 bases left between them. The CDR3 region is CASRPKGTEAFF. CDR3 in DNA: TGTGCCAGCCGACCCAAGGGCACTGAAGCTTTCTTT.

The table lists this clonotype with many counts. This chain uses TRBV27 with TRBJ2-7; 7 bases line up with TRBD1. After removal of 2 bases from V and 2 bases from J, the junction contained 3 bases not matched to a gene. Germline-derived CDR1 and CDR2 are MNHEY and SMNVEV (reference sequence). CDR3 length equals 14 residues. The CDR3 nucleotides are TGTGCCAGCAGTTTAACCGGGACAGCCTACGAGCAGTACTTC. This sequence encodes CASSLTGTAYEQYF.